Following are 8 T cell receptor beta chains from one sample sequenced in a study of cytomegalovirus exposure and HLA in healthy donors. The protocol was immunoSEQ multiplex PCR, while the TCRdb copy is restricted to in-frame clones and leaves out a portion. Among about 130,000 clones listed, about 93% were seen once. The sample comprised PBMCs. The receptors were sampled from a woman aged 18-29 years in good health and CMV-seronegative.

This clone appeared once. J is TRBJ1-1 and V is TRBV9, with TRBD1 as a possible D gene (5 bases). This CDR3 contains 15 residues. V was clipped by 3 bases and J by 1 base, with 13 bases between them. Per germline, CDR1 SGDLS and CDR2 YYNGEE. CDR3 protein: CASSAGGGPNTEAFF. The CDR3 nucleotides read TGTGCCAGCAGCGCAGGCGGGGGTCCGAACACTGAAGCTTTCTTT.

The chain combines TRBV4-1 with TRBJ2-1; the match to TRBD2 covers 9 bases. Germline values: CDR1 MGHRA, CDR2 YSYEKL. V dropped 1 base and J dropped 7; count of bases not matched to a gene: 11. This CDR3 has 17 amino acids. The CDR3 is CASSQVRSGGPLNEQFF. CDR3 in DNA: TGCGCCAGCAGCCAAGTCCGGAGCGGGGGGCCCCTGAATGAGCAGTTCTTC.

The rearrangement joins TRBV6-6 to TRBJ2-7; D perhaps matches TRBD1 (6 bases). CDR3 length: 15 residues. V lost 0 bases and J lost 2, with 11 bases in between. Germline values: CDR1 MNHNY, CDR2 SVGAGI (reference sequence). The CDR3 DNA is TGTGCCAGCAGTTACTCAGGGACACCCACCTACGAGCAGTACTTC. Translated: CASSYSGTPTYEQYF.

V gene TRBV5-1 combines with J gene TRBJ2-1; TRBD1 matches at 9 bases. Germline-derived CDR1 and CDR2 are SGHRS and YFSETQ. The CDR3 extends over 15 amino acids. The ends lost 2 bases at V and 4 bases at J; junction bases unmatched: 4. The CDR3 spells CASSFGGQGYNEQFF. The CDR3 DNA is TGCGCCAGCAGCTTTGGGGGACAGGGTTACAATGAGCAGTTCTTC. Complete variable domain (other parts from reference TRBV5-1 and TRBJ2-1): KAGVTQTPRYLIKTRGQQVTLSCSPISGHRSVSWYQQTPGQGLQFLFEYFSETQRNKGNFPGRFSGRQFSNSRSEMNVSTLELGDSALYLCASSFGGQGYNEQFFGPGTRLTVL.

V and J are TRBV28 and TRBJ1-2; TRBD1 matches at 8 bases. There are 16 residues in the CDR3. The germline gives CDR1 MDHEN, CDR2 SYDVKM. Trimming removed 6 bases from V and 6 bases from J; junction bases left unmatched: 15. The CDR3 region is CASSTPWAGGGNGYTF. Here the CDR3 DNA reads TGTGCCAGCAGCACCCCTTGGGCAGGGGGCGGAAATGGCTACACCTTC.

The chain carries TRBV27 and TRBJ2-5; 7 nucleotides match TRBD2. The V gene end was trimmed by 3 bases and the J gene end by 5 bases; junction bases not matched to a gene: 6. Per the germline V gene, CDR1 is MNHEY and CDR2 is SMNVEV (reference sequence). This CDR3 is built from 14 residues. The CDR3 bases are TGTGCCAGCAGTTTGGGGGGGGGTGTTGAGACCCAGTACTTC. This translates into CASSLGGGVETQYF.

The rearrangement links TRBV7-3 to TRBJ2-1; TRBD2 agrees at 13 bases. Germline CDR1 is SGHTA and CDR2 is FQGTGA. V shed 6 bases and J 8 bases; nucleotides not matched to a gene: 7. CDR3 length equals 15 residues. The CDR3 loop is CASSRGTSGTDEQFF. The CDR3 bases are TGTGCCAGCAGTAGAGGGACTAGCGGGACAGATGAGCAGTTCTTC.

V gene TRBV9 combines with J gene TRBJ2-1; D is perhaps TRBD1 (6 bases). Germline CDR1 is SGDLS and CDR2 is YYNGEE. The CDR3 contains 14 residues. V was shortened by 3 bases and J by 6 bases, with 13 bases between the two germline ends. The DNA for the CDR3 is TGTGCCAGCAGCGGACCGGGACAAGTCAATGAGCAGTTCTTC. This sequence encodes CASSGPGQVNEQFF.